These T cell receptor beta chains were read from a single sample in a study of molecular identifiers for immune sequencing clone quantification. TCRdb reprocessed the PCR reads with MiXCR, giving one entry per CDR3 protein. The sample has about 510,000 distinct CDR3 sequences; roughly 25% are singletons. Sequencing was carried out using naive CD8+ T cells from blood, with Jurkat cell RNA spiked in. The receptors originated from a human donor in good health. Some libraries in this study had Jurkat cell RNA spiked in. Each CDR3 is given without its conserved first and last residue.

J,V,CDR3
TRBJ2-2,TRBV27,ASSQTSGGLPGELF
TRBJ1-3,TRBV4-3,ASSQGFQVNSGNTIY
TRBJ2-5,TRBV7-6,ASSLRLAGVRETQY
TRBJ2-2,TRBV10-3,AISESQDSTGELF
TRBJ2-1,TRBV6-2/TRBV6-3,ASSYLTLGNEQF
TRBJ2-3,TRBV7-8,ASSPYPGTSGGTSTDTQY
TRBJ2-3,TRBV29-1,SVDPGQGWSDTQY
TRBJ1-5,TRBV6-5,ASSYGLDQPQH
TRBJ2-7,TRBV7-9,ASRQTSSYEQY
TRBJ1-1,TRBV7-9,ASSLDSWQNTEAF
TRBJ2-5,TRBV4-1,ASSQDGPQNQPAQY
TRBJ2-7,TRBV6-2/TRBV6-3,ASRTRGATYEQY
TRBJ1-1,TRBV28,ASSSMLRDTEAF
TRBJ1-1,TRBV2,ASGSDGTVNTEAF
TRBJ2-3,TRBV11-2,ASSSWGLASDTQY
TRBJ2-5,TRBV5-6,ASSPPGNQETQY
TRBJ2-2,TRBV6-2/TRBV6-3,ASSWLAGYTGELF
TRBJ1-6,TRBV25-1,ASSEYEDFSYNSPLH
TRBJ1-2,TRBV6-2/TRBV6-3,ASSRQGNNYGYT
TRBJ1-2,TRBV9,ASSEGAVGSPYGYT
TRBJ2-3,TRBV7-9,ASSLDVTGYTDTQY
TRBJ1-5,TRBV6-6,VSSYPGQLNQPQH
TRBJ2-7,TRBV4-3,ASSQVSSGVYEQY
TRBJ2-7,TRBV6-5,ASSYLLGEQY
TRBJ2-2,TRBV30,AWSDREVNTGELF
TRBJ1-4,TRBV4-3,ASSQGGLPSATNEKLF
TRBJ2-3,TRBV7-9,ASSLAVRVGRTDTQY
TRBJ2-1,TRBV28,ASTPILAGQINEQF
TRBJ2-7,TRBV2,ASSEASSGGYEQY
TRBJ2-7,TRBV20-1,SARGPSSYEQY
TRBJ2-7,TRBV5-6,ASSFAYSYEQY
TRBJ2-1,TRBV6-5,ASSSLAGGLYNKQF
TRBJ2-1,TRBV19,ATSVGNYNEQF
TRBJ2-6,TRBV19,ASRTETGVGANVLT
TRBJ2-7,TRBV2,ARGTPGSPYVQY
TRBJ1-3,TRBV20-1,SELEYRIRSGDTIY
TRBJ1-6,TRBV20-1,SAEDRVRSPLH
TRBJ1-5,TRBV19,ASSDPNQPQH
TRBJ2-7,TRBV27,ASSHRPGTSSYEQY
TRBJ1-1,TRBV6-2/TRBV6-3,ASSYFGAQDTEAF
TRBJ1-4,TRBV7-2,ASSFSGAVTNEKLF
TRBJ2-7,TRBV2,AQRSSYELY
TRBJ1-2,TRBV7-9,ASSLMGNYGYT
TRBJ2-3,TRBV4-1,ASSQGDRTTDTQY
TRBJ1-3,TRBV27,ASSLSQATSGNTIY
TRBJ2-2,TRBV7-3,ASSPPRQGANTGELF